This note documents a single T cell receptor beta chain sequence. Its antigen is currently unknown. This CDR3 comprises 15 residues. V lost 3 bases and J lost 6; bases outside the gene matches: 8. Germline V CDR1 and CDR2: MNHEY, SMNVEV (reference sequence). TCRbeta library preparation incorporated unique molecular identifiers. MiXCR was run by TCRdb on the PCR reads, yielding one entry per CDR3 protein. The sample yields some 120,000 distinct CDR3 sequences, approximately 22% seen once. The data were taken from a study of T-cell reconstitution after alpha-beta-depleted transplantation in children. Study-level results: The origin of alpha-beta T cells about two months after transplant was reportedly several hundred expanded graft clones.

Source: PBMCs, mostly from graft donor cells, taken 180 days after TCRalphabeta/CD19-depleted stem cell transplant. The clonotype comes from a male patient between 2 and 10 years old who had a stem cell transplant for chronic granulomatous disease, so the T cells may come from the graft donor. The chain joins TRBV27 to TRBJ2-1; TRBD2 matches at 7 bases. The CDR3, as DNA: TGTGCCAGCAGTTTGAGGCTAGCGGCAGCCAATGAGCAGTTCTTC. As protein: CASSLRLAAANEQFF.